Following are 16 T cell receptor beta chains from one sample sequenced in a study of T cell responses to AZD1222 COVID-19 vaccine. Produced via immunoSEQ multiplex PCR; TCRdb's table is partial and in-frame only. The sample has 150,000 to 200,000 clones; about 86% are singletons. Sequenced material: peripheral blood, taken on day 0 of AZD1222 vaccination. These receptors all stem from an adult in good health.

The chain joins TRBV6-5 to TRBJ2-7; no reliable D call. The CDR3 runs to 15 residues. V was pared by 2 bases and J by 5 bases, with 16 bases between. In germline, CDR1 is MNHEY, CDR2 SVGAGI. CDR3 loop: CASSYTIPTQHEQYF. The DNA of the CDR3 is TGTGCCAGCAGTTACACAATCCCAACCCAACACGAGCAGTACTTC.

The CDR3 nucleotides read TGTGCCACCAGTGATGGACAGGGGCAATGGCAGCCCCAGCATTTT. Encoded protein: CATSDGQGQWQPQHF. The chain is built from TRBV24-1 and TRBJ1-5; 9 positions match TRBD1. Germline-derived CDR1 and CDR2 are KGHDR and SFDVKD. Trimming at V came to 3 bases and at J to 7 bases, leaving 6 bases not matched to a gene. There are 15 residues in the CDR3.

This chain joins TRBV19 and TRBJ2-1, with 7 bases identical to TRBD2. V lost 7 bases to trimming and J lost 4 bases; unmatched junction nucleotides: 7. Germline CDR1 is LNHDA and CDR2 is SQIVND (reference sequence). CDR3 size: 14 residues. CDR3 protein: CASMTSPSYNEQFF. For the CDR3, the DNA is TGTGCCAGTATGACTAGCCCTAGTTACAATGAGCAGTTCTTC. The variable domain in full, with the rest retrieved from reference TRBV19 and TRBJ2-1, is DGGITQSPKYLFRKEGQNVTLSCEQNLNHDAMYWYRQDPGQGLRLIYYSQIVNDFQKGDIAEGYSVSREKKESFPLTVTSAQKNPTAFYLCASMTSPSYNEQFFGPGTRLTVL.

The rearrangement uses TRBV28 and TRBJ1-2, with D perhaps matching TRBD1 (5 bases). V was trimmed by 5 bases and J by 0 bases, leaving 10 bases between them. This CDR3 region has 14 residues. Germline values: CDR1 MDHEN, CDR2 SYDVKM. The CDR3 DNA sequence: TGTGCCAGCAGTGCGGGGACGGCTAACTATGGCTACACCTTC. Protein sequence: CASSAGTANYGYTF.

The genes are TRBV7-9 and TRBJ1-5, with TRBD1 as a possible D gene (6 bases). This CDR3 has 14 amino acids. V gave up 1 base and J gave up 4 bases, with 8 bases separating them. Germline lookup yields CDR1 SEHNR and CDR2 FQNEAQ (reference sequence). CDR3: CASSLGTANQPQHF. DNA for the CDR3: TGTGCCAGCAGCTTAGGGACAGCGAATCAGCCCCAGCATTTT.

This chain links TRBV9 with TRBJ2-7; D unclear. The CDR3 consists of 13 residues. CDR1 and CDR2 (germline): SGDLS, YYNGEE. V was cut by 0 bases and J by 6 bases, with 10 bases left in between. CDR3 residues: CASSVELSGEQYF. CDR3 sequence (DNA): TGTGCCAGCAGCGTAGAATTATCAGGCGAGCAGTACTTC.

The V gene is TRBV3-1 (or the pseudogene TRBV3-2), the J gene TRBJ2-1; D tentatively reads TRBD1 or TRBD2 (6 bases each). The CDR3 consists of 15 residues. V lost 2 bases and J lost 4, with 12 bases in between. CDR1 and CDR2 (germline): LGHDT, YNNKEL (reference sequence). The DNA of the CDR3 is TGTGCCAGCAGCCAACGGAGGGGGACTTACAATGAGCAGTTCTTC. Its translation: CASSQRRGTYNEQFF.

This clone came up a few times. This rearrangement joins TRBV28 to TRBJ1-1; TRBD1 matches 8 bases. J was trimmed by 5 bases and V by 6 bases; bases with no gene match: 11. CDR1 and CDR2 from the germline V gene are MDHEN and SYDVKM. This CDR3 comprises 15 residues. This chain's CDR3 is CASRGDRWVGTEAFF. CDR3 bases: TGTGCCAGCAGGGGGGACAGGTGGGTAGGAACTGAAGCTTTCTTT.

The CDR3 region has the DNA TGCGCCAGCAGCTTGTGGAGGGGCCCGGAGGATGGCTACACCTTC. This sequence encodes CASSLWRGPEDGYTF. V is TRBV5-1 and J is TRBJ1-2; D perhaps matches TRBD1 (5 bases). Trimming left V 1 base short and J 6 bases short, with 16 bases between. CDR1 SGHRS and CDR2 YFSETQ come from the germline V gene. CDR3 size: 15 residues.

V and J are TRBV7-9 and TRBJ1-6; tentative D call: TRBD1 (5 bases). V was clipped by 3 bases and J by 7 bases, with 10 bases between them. In germline, CDR1 is SEHNR, CDR2 FQNEAQ (reference sequence). This CDR3 spans 14 amino acids. CDR3 residues: CASSFSGWNSPLHF. The CDR3 DNA reads TGTGCCAGCAGCTTTTCAGGGTGGAATTCACCCCTCCACTTT.

The rearrangement joins TRBV2 to TRBJ1-3; a possible D gene is TRBD1 (5 bases). The CDR3 is made up of 16 amino acids. Deletions cut 6 bases from V and 0 bases from J, with 15 bases between. The germline CDR1 and CDR2 sequences are SNHLY and FYNNEI. CDR3 nucleotides: TGTGCCAGCAGCGCTGACAGTCTAGGCTCTGGAAACACCATATATTTT. Amino acid sequence: CASSADSLGSGNTIYF.

V is TRBV2 and J is TRBJ2-2, with 10 bases aligning to TRBD2. There are 16 residues in the CDR3. Germline CDR1 SNHLY, CDR2 FYNNEI. Trimming at V came to 4 bases and at J to 8 bases, leaving 10 bases not matched to a gene. CDR3 protein: CASSVALAGAHGELFF. CDR3 nucleotide sequence: TGTGCCAGCAGTGTAGCCCTAGCGGGGGCCCATGGGGAGCTGTTTTTT.

This clone has more than one count but fewer than ten. The chain joins TRBV18 to TRBJ2-7, with D possibly being TRBD1 (6 bases). The CDR3 has 14 residues. CDR1 and CDR2 (germline): KGHSH, LQKENI. V lost 4 bases and J 2 bases, leaving 12 bases between the germline ends. The CDR3 nucleotides are TGTGCCAGCTCACTACAGGGTACCACCTACGAGCAGTACTTC. Its protein is CASSLQGTTYEQYF.

The chain joins TRBV12-3 or TRBV12-4 to TRBJ1-1; D is unclear. V lost 4 bases and J 6 bases, leaving 6 bases between the germline ends. The CDR3 covers 11 residues. This CDR3 is CASSYQSEAFF. Here the CDR3 DNA reads TGTGCCAGCAGTTATCAGTCTGAAGCTTTCTTT.

The chain uses TRBV5-1 and TRBJ1-1, with TRBD1 matching 7 bases. The ends lost 0 bases at V and 11 bases at J; junction bases unmatched: 7. Germline V gives CDR1 SGHRS, CDR2 YFSETQ. The CDR3 consists of 13 residues. In DNA form, the CDR3 reads TGCGCCAGCAGCTTGGAAACAGGGGCTCGGGCTTTCTTT. It specifies CASSLETGARAFF.

V usage is TRBV7-9 and J usage is TRBJ2-2; no reliable D call. Trimming removed 6 bases from V and 5 bases from J, with 10 bases in between. Germline loops: CDR1 SEHNR, CDR2 FQNEAQ (reference sequence). The length of the CDR3 is 13 residues. This CDR3 is CASSEYRTGELFF. The CDR3 coding sequence is TGTGCCAGCAGTGAATATAGGACCGGGGAGCTGTTTTTT.